Each of the 31 T cell receptor beta chains below was sequenced from the same sample in a study of shared clonotypes between healthy human individuals. CD45RO-negative cells were positively selected for CCR7, leaving out terminally differentiated effector memory CD45RA+ cells. Sequencing was performed with immunoSEQ multiplex PCR; in TCRdb, only in-frame clones are kept and a portion is missing. The table records hundreds of thousands of clones, roughly 95% of them present only once. The sequencing input was naive CD8+ T cells sorted from blood. Source of these receptors: a woman under 40 in good health.

The V and J genes are TRBV5-1 and TRBJ1-1; D is perhaps TRBD1 (5 bases). The CDR3 totals 17 residues. Germline CDR1 and CDR2: SGHRS and YFSETQ. V shed 4 bases and J shed 2 bases, with 21 bases lying between them. The CDR3 region has the DNA TGCGCCAGCAGCCCCCCTCTTAGCGGGGCTAAAAACACTGAAGCTTTCTTT. Amino acids: CASSPPLSGAKNTEAFF.

V usage is TRBV7-8 and J usage is TRBJ1-1; a possible D gene is TRBD1 (6 bases). Trimming removed 4 bases from V and 0 bases from J, with 15 bases in between. Germline CDR1 SGHVS, CDR2 FQNEAQ. This CDR3 is built from 16 residues. CDR3 nucleotide sequence: TGTGCCAGCAGCTACTCCCCACAGGGCATGAACACTGAAGCTTTCTTT. Residues: CASSYSPQGMNTEAFF.

The chain uses TRBV21-1 and TRBJ1-2. TRBV21-1 is assigned pseudogene status. The CDR3 loop spans 16 amino acids. The CDR3 is CASSKKPTGRIYGYTF. The CDR3 DNA follows: TGTGCCAGCAGCAAAAAACCTACCGGACGGATATATGGCTACACCTTC.

V and J are TRBV11-2 and TRBJ2-7; D uncertain. Trimming pared 5 bases from V and 0 bases from J, leaving 14 bases between. The CDR3 has 15 amino acids. Germline V gene lookup returns CDR1 SGHAT and CDR2 FQNNGV. Here the CDR3 reads CASSVFGSSSYEQYF. In DNA form, the CDR3 reads TGTGCCAGCAGCGTGTTCGGGTCGAGCTCCTACGAGCAGTACTTC.

V is TRBV7-9 and J is TRBJ2-2; TRBD1 is a possible D gene (5 bases). The CDR3 runs to 17 residues. Germline V CDR1 and CDR2: SEHNR, FQNEAQ (reference sequence). V gave up 2 bases and J gave up 2 bases, with 15 bases separating them. The CDR3 DNA is TGTGCCAGCAGCTTAAGTCGAGGACACCCAAACACCGGGGAGCTGTTTTTT. As protein: CASSLSRGHPNTGELFF.

The genes are TRBV4-1 and TRBJ2-1; D is tentatively TRBD1 or TRBD2 (5 bases each). Germline lookup yields CDR1 MGHRA and CDR2 YSYEKL. This CDR3 is built from 16 residues. V shed 2 bases and J shed 3 bases, with 14 bases lying between them. The CDR3 DNA reads TGCGCCAGCAGCCAAAGATCCGGGACCAACTACAATGAGCAGTTCTTC. Translation: CASSQRSGTNYNEQFF.

The chain carries TRBV27 and TRBJ2-7; TRBD1 is a possible D gene (6 bases). The CDR3 has 14 amino acids. The V end lost 6 bases, the J end lost 2 bases, and 14 bases lay between the germline ends. Germline V CDR1 and CDR2: MNHEY, SMNVEV (reference sequence). The CDR3 DNA sequence: TGTGCCAGCAGCCCAGCTTGGGGGCCCTACGAGCAGTACTTC. Translating it yields CASSPAWGPYEQYF.

The chain uses TRBV13 and TRBJ2-7; 9 positions agree with TRBD2. Germline V gene sequence: CDR1 PRHDT, CDR2 FYEKMQ (reference sequence). CDR3 size: 14 residues. Trimming cost V 2 bases and J 7 bases; bases outside gene matches: 6. The CDR3: CASSLKGGREEQYF. CDR3 DNA sequence: TGTGCCAGCAGCTTAAAGGGCGGGAGGGAAGAGCAGTACTTC.

This clone has a single count. The chain couples TRBV10-3 to TRBJ2-3; tentatively, D is TRBD2 (6 bases). The CDR3 is made up of 13 amino acids. V lost 5 bases to trimming and J lost 2 bases, with 8 bases between them. Per the germline V gene, CDR1 is ENHRY and CDR2 is SYGVKD. The CDR3 loop reads CAISPSDTDTQYF. As DNA, the CDR3 is TGTGCCATCAGTCCTAGCGACACAGATACGCAGTATTTT.

The DNA of the CDR3 is TGTGCCAGCAGCCAAGATTGGTTGGGTAATAGCGGGACTAATGAGCAGTTCTTC. Translating it yields CASSQDWLGNSGTNEQFF. The chain has TRBV14 and TRBJ2-1, with 8 positions matching TRBD2. The V gene end was trimmed by 0 bases and the J gene end by 7 bases; junction bases not matched to a gene: 14. The CDR3 covers 18 residues. CDR1 and CDR2 from the germline V gene are SGHDN and FVKESK.

This clone was picked up one time. The V call is TRBV6-5, the J call TRBJ1-4, with no clear D. This CDR3 is built from 13 residues. Trimming stripped 2 bases from V and 11 bases from J, with 12 bases between. Germline V lookup: CDR1 MNHEY, CDR2 SVGAGI. The CDR3 DNA follows: TGTGCCAGCAGTTACCCCCTACCGGCGAAACTGTTTTTT. Residues: CASSYPLPAKLFF.

The count of this clone is one. The sample carries other DNA sequences with the same CDR3. The CDR3 loop reads CASSRTGQSDTQYF. CDR3 nucleotide sequence: TGTGCCAGCAGTAGGACAGGGCAGTCAGATACGCAGTATTTT. This chain joins TRBV6-5 and TRBJ2-3, with 8 nucleotides matching TRBD1. The CDR3 loop spans 14 amino acids. The V gene's germline CDR1 is MNHEY and CDR2 SVGAGI. V lost 5 bases, J lost 4 bases, and 5 bases stayed unmatched.

This rearrangement joins TRBV5-4 to TRBJ1-4; 7 nucleotides line up with TRBD1. Germline V gene data show CDR1 as SGHNT and CDR2 as YYREEE (reference sequence). The CDR3 covers 16 residues. J lost 8 bases, V lost 3 bases, and 13 bases had no gene match. The chain's CDR3 is CASSSGKTGRGEKLFF. In DNA, the CDR3 is TGTGCCAGCAGCTCGGGAAAGACAGGGCGAGGAGAAAAACTGTTTTTT. Combining the CDR3 with reference TRBV5-4 and TRBJ1-4 gives the whole variable domain ETGVTQSPTHLIKTRGQQVTLRCSSQSGHNTVSWYQQALGQGPQFIFQYYREEENGRGNFPPRFSGLQFPNYSSELNVNALELDDSALYLCASSSGKTGRGEKLFFGSGTQLSVL.

The rearrangement joins TRBV2 to TRBJ2-1; unclear D gene. V gave up 3 bases and J gave up 10 bases, with 10 bases separating them. CDR1 is SNHLY and CDR2 is FYNNEI in the germline V gene. The CDR3 has 12 amino acids. The CDR3 bases are TGTGCCAGCAGTGACAACGGATCAGAGCAGTTCTTC. It translates to CASSDNGSEQFF.

The gene calls are TRBV6-6 and TRBJ2-7; 7 bases agree with TRBD1. In germline, CDR1 is MNHNY, CDR2 SVGAGI (reference sequence). V shed 2 bases and J 0 bases; nucleotides not matched to a gene: 4. The length of the CDR3 is 15 residues. CDR3: CASSYMGTASYEQYF. The CDR3 DNA follows: TGTGCCAGCAGTTACATGGGGACAGCCTCCTACGAGCAGTACTTC.

The chain has TRBV27 and TRBJ2-2; no clear D. The CDR3 spans 13 residues. V was pared by 2 bases and J by 6 bases, with 7 bases between. Per germline, CDR1 MNHEY and CDR2 SMNVEV (reference sequence). The CDR3 protein is CASSLRPPGELFF. CDR3 sequence (DNA): TGTGCCAGCAGTTTAAGACCGCCCGGGGAGCTGTTTTTT.

V is TRBV5-6 and J is TRBJ1-4; D is perhaps TRBD1 (6 bases). This CDR3 contains 14 residues. Germline lookup yields CDR1 SGHDT and CDR2 YYEEEE. With 1 base removed from V and 7 bases from J, the gap between germline ends came to 11 bases. The CDR3 sequence: CASSLWGLGEKLFF. CDR3 sequence (DNA): TGTGCCAGCAGCTTGTGGGGGCTCGGTGAAAAACTGTTTTTT. The complete variable domain, with remaining parts taken from reference TRBV5-6 and TRBJ1-4, reads DAGVTQSPTHLIKTRGQQVTLRCSPKSGHDTVSWYQQALGQGPQFIFQYYEEEERQRGNFPDRFSGHQFPNYSSELNVNALLLGDSALYLCASSLWGLGEKLFFGSGTQLSVL.

J is TRBJ1-1 and V is TRBV2, with 8 bases fitting TRBD1. The ends lost 6 bases at V and 1 base at J; junction bases unmatched: 10. Germline-derived CDR1 and CDR2 are SNHLY and FYNNEI. The CDR3 is made up of 16 amino acids. CDR3 in DNA: TGTGCCAGCAGCGTAGCAAGGGACAGGCCGAACACTGAAGCTTTCTTT. Translation gives CASSVARDRPNTEAFF.

The chain joins TRBV7-9 to TRBJ2-7, with 7 bases fitting TRBD2. The CDR3 is made up of 13 amino acids. V lost 11 bases, J lost 1 base, and 8 bases stayed unmatched. CDR1 is SEHNR and CDR2 is FQNEAQ in the germline V gene (reference sequence). The CDR3 sequence: CAAGLAASYEQYF. The CDR3 region has the DNA TGTGCCGCGGGGCTAGCGGCTTCCTACGAGCAGTACTTC. Together with reference TRBV7-9 and TRBJ2-7, the CDR3 gives the full variable domain: DTGVSQNPRHKITKRGQNVTFRCDPISEHNRLYWYRQTLGQGPEFLTYFQNEAQLEKSRLLSDRFSAERPKGSFSTLEIQRTEQGDSAMYLCAAGLAASYEQYFGPGTRLTVT.

This clone turned up a few times. The chain recombines TRBV29-1 with TRBJ1-1, with TRBD1 as a possible D gene (6 bases). Germline V gene data show CDR1 as SQVTM and CDR2 as ANQGSEA. The CDR3 extends over 13 amino acids. Trimming removed 3 bases at V and 0 bases at J, with 8 bases between. The CDR3 sequence: CSVEDSLNTEAFF. The DNA of the CDR3 is TGCAGCGTTGAGGACAGTTTGAACACTGAAGCTTTCTTT.

The count of this clone is one. The rearrangement joins TRBV4-1 to TRBJ1-1; TRBD1 might be the D (5 bases). This CDR3 is 13 amino acids long. Germline lookup yields CDR1 MGHRA and CDR2 YSYEKL. The ends were cut back, 2 bases at V and 4 bases at J, with 8 bases in the middle. The CDR3 region is CASSQSGLTEAFF. For the CDR3, the DNA is TGCGCCAGCAGCCAATCAGGGCTCACTGAAGCTTTCTTT.

V gene TRBV5-4 combines with J gene TRBJ2-7, with D perhaps TRBD2 (5 bases). This CDR3 has 13 amino acids. CDR1 and CDR2 (germline): SGHNT, YYREEE (reference sequence). The germline V and J ends were trimmed by 0 bases and 6 bases, with 10 bases remaining between them. The CDR3 sequence: CASSLGREPEQYF. DNA of the CDR3: TGTGCCAGCAGCTTGGGTCGGGAACCCGAGCAGTACTTC. Looking up the rest from reference TRBV5-4 and TRBJ2-7 gives the full variable domain: ETGVTQSPTHLIKTRGQQVTLRCSSQSGHNTVSWYQQALGQGPQFIFQYYREEENGRGNFPPRFSGLQFPNYSSELNVNALELDDSALYLCASSLGREPEQYFGPGTRLTVT.

This rearrangement joins TRBV7-3 to TRBJ2-7; tentatively, D is TRBD1 or TRBD2 (5 bases each). The CDR3 runs to 13 residues. V lost 0 bases and J lost 6, with 9 bases in between. Germline V gene lookup returns CDR1 SGHTA and CDR2 FQGTGA. The CDR3 loop reads CASSLTRGSEQYF. CDR3 sequence (DNA): TGTGCCAGCAGCTTAACGAGGGGTAGCGAGCAGTACTTC.

This clone was counted between two and nine times. Within the sample, other DNA sequences also encode this same CDR3. The CDR3 loop is CASSIGSEAFF. CDR3 nucleotides: TGTGCCAGTAGTATAGGATCTGAAGCTTTCTTT. The J gene is TRBJ1-1, the V gene TRBV19; D is ambiguous. The V and J ends lost 1 base and 6 bases respectively, with 3 bases between them. CDR1 is LNHDA, CDR2 SQIVND, per germline (reference sequence). The CDR3 totals 11 residues.

This chain uses TRBV4-1 with TRBJ2-7; TRBD2 matches at 9 bases. The CDR3 consists of 14 residues. The V gene end was trimmed by 3 bases and the J gene end by 2 bases; junction bases not matched to a gene: 2. Per germline, CDR1 MGHRA and CDR2 YSYEKL. CDR3 region: CASSHSSGTYEQYF. Here the CDR3 DNA reads TGCGCCAGCAGCCATTCTAGCGGGACCTACGAGCAGTACTTC.

This clone was found a few times. CDR3 in DNA: TGTGCCAGCAGCTTAGTGGTCTACGAGCAGTACTTC. Translated: CASSLVVYEQYF. V is TRBV11-2 and J is TRBJ2-7; D is ambiguous. The V gene's germline CDR1 is SGHAT and CDR2 FQNNGV. The CDR3 consists of 12 residues. V was clipped by 1 base and J by 3 bases, with 4 bases between them.

The CDR3 here is CASSPMDRRDNEQFF. The CDR3 bases are TGCGCCAGCAGCCCGATGGATCGACGGGATAATGAGCAGTTCTTC. The chain is built from TRBV4-1 and TRBJ2-1, with a tentative D call TRBD2 (5 bases). V was shortened by 4 bases and J by 7 bases, with 17 bases between the two germline ends. Germline CDR1 and CDR2: MGHRA and YSYEKL. CDR3 length: 15 residues.

This sequence joins TRBV29-1 and TRBJ1-3, with D tentatively TRBD1 (5 bases). In germline, CDR1 is SQVTM, CDR2 ANQGSEA. V lost 5 bases, J lost 0 bases, and 11 bases lay in between. The length of the CDR3 is 14 residues. CDR3 nucleotide sequence: TGCAGCGTTACCGACAGTCGCTCTGGAAACACCATATATTTT. Protein product: CSVTDSRSGNTIYF.

The chain recombines TRBV28 with TRBJ2-3, with D uncertain. Germline V CDR1 and CDR2: MDHEN, SYDVKM. CDR3 length equals 15 residues. Trimming stripped 3 bases from V and 6 bases from J, with 16 bases between. The CDR3 protein is CASSLRIGAPDTQYF. CDR3 in DNA: TGTGCCAGCAGTTTGCGGATTGGCGCCCCCGATACGCAGTATTTT.

This clone was detected only once. The V gene is TRBV7-6, the J gene TRBJ2-3; the D gene is possibly TRBD1 (6 bases). Germline values: CDR1 SGHVS, CDR2 FNYEAQ. V shed 8 bases and J shed 3 bases, with 12 bases lying between them. The CDR3 extends over 13 amino acids. The CDR3 DNA is TGTGCCAGCGCTAGGACAGCAACAGATACGCAGTATTTT. Encoded protein: CASARTATDTQYF.

The chain uses TRBV27 and TRBJ2-7; D might be TRBD2 (5 bases). The ends were cut back, 5 bases at V and 5 bases at J, with 19 bases in the middle. The CDR3 length is 15 residues. The germline V gene encodes CDR1 MNHEY and CDR2 SMNVEV (reference sequence). This CDR3 is CASSVGSSGTNEQYF. The CDR3 DNA is TGTGCCAGCAGTGTTGGCAGTTCGGGAACTAACGAGCAGTACTTC.